This T cell receptor beta chain was recorded in a study of cytomegalovirus exposure and HLA in healthy donors. Study-level results: Trimming of TCR beta V- and J-genes showed a link, identified in a later analysis, to a missense DCLRE1C variant. The study put under 200 TCR beta chains on its list as cytomegalovirus-associated. About 87% or about 30% of the time was how often most TCR beta V segments were productive, according to an earlier analysis.

Use of 60 Vbeta and 13 Jbeta primers characterized the PCR. Generated by immunoSEQ multiplex PCR, the TCRdb table keeps only in-frame clones and is missing some. The sample consists of more than 150,000 clones, about 80% of them appearing once. Note on this clone: Its antigen is not identified.

Sequenced sample: PBMCs. The receptor comes from a woman between 25 and 40 years old in good health and CMV-seronegative.

The CDR3 DNA sequence: TGTGCCAGCAGTTTATCAGGGACTAGCGGGAGGGCAGTAGTCTACGAGCAGTACTTC. It specifies CASSLSGTSGRAVVYEQYF. V is TRBV27 and J is TRBJ2-7; 16 nucleotides line up with TRBD2. This CDR3 has 19 amino acids. Trimming removed 0 bases from V and 3 bases from J; junction bases left unmatched: 8. Germline CDR1 is MNHEY and CDR2 is SMNVEV (reference sequence).